This T cell receptor (beta chain) emerged from a study of blood T cell repertoires in COVID-19. Some clones are missing from TCRdb's copy, which holds only in-frame ones; the method was immunoSEQ multiplex PCR. The sample yields fewer than 600,000 clones, approximately 92% seen once. Followed longitudinally, the Seattle patients had been enrolled during active infection. Germline lookup yields CDR1 LGHDT and CDR2 YNNKEL (reference sequence). The CDR3 runs to 15 residues. V was clipped by 0 bases and J by 6 bases; unmatched bases: 8. The genes are TRBV3-1 (or the pseudogene TRBV3-2) and TRBJ2-7, with 7 bases that match TRBD1. Material: peripheral blood. The source of this sequence is a man in his late teens or twenties with COVID-19, enrolled during active disease. CDR3 sequence (DNA): TGTGCCAGCAGCCAAGATCCCACGACAGGGCGCGAGCAGTACTTC. It codes for CASSQDPTTGREQYF.